Shown below are 14 T cell receptor beta chains from a single sample sequenced in a study of blood T cell repertoires in COVID-19. Using immunoSEQ multiplex PCR, the repertoire was profiled, and TCRdb retains in-frame clones only, with some absent. The table lists about 200,000 clones, more than 65% of them singletons. Sequencing was done on a sample of PBMCs or T cells enriched from blood (not recorded which). The receptors were gathered from a man in his forties or fifties who had recovered from COVID-19.

This chain links TRBV25-1 with TRBJ2-3, with 9 bases identical to TRBD2. Germline V CDR1 and CDR2: MGHDK, SYGVNS. With V trimmed by 6 bases and J by 2 bases, 6 bases remained unmatched. The CDR3 loop spans 15 amino acids. The CDR3 sequence: CASSALAGLTDTQYF. DNA of the CDR3: TGTGCCAGCAGCGCGCTAGCGGGGCTCACAGATACGCAGTATTTT.

J is TRBJ2-2 and V is TRBV9; 7 bases are shared with TRBD1. There are 16 residues in the CDR3. Unmatched junction bases numbered 17, after V lost 9 bases and J lost 6 bases. The V gene's germline CDR1 is SGDLS and CDR2 YYNGEE. The CDR3 DNA reads as TGTGCCACCAGAATGACCGACAGGGCAATCGCCGGGGAGCTGTTTTTT. It codes for CATRMTDRAIAGELFF.

The V gene is TRBV4-2, the J gene TRBJ1-2; a weak D match, TRBD1 (6 bases). This CDR3 has 15 amino acids. CDR1 is LGHNA and CDR2 is YNFKEQ in the germline V gene. The V gene lost 0 bases and the J gene lost 4 bases, with 12 bases spanning the gap. CDR3 residues: CASSQEPTGSYGYTF. CDR3 sequence (DNA): TGTGCCAGCAGCCAAGAGCCCACAGGGAGCTATGGCTACACCTTC.

The chain is built from TRBV27 and TRBJ2-6, with a possible D match to TRBD1 (6 bases). Trimming removed 2 bases at V and 0 bases at J, with 20 bases between. The CDR3 covers 20 residues. Germline loops: CDR1 MNHEY, CDR2 SMNVEV (reference sequence). CDR3 sequence reads: CASSLRLLGHQNSGANVLTF. Written as DNA, the CDR3 is TGTGCCAGCAGTTTACGGCTCTTGGGACACCAAAACTCTGGGGCCAACGTCCTGACTTTC.

The V and J genes are TRBV3-1 (or the pseudogene TRBV3-2) and TRBJ1-1; D perhaps matches TRBD1 (6 bases). With 2 bases removed from V and 1 base from J, the gap between germline ends came to 11 bases. The CDR3 is made up of 15 amino acids. Germline V gene sequence: CDR1 LGHDT, CDR2 YNNKEL (reference sequence). The DNA for the CDR3 is TGTGCCAGCAGCCAAACAACAGGGAGGAACACTGAAGCTTTCTTT. Protein product: CASSQTTGRNTEAFF.

The V call is TRBV6-1, the J call TRBJ2-1, with 11 nucleotides matching TRBD2. The CDR3 sequence is 15 residues long. V shed 3 bases, J shed 4 bases, and the junction held 2 bases outside the gene matches. CDR1 and CDR2 from the germline V gene are MNHNS and SASEGT. CDR3 sequence (DNA): TGTGCCAGCAGTGAGACTAGCGGGGAGTACAATGAGCAGTTCTTC. This sequence encodes CASSETSGEYNEQFF.

V and J are TRBV5-1 and TRBJ2-7, with a weak D call TRBD1 (6 bases). This CDR3 comprises 14 residues. Germline V gives CDR1 SGHRS, CDR2 YFSETQ. V was pared by 4 bases and J by 0 bases, with 11 bases between. Written as DNA, the CDR3 is TGCGCCAGCAGCCCGGTGGACAGCTCCTACGAGCAGTACTTC. Translating it yields CASSPVDSSYEQYF.

The rearrangement joins TRBV3-1 (or the pseudogene TRBV3-2) to TRBJ2-3; 9 bases match TRBD2. Germline assignment: CDR1 LGHDT and CDR2 YNNKEL (reference sequence). CDR3 size: 16 residues. The junction had 7 bases not matched to a gene; V was cut back by 4 bases and J by 2 bases. The CDR3 DNA reads as TGTGCCAGCAGCCCGTTAGCGGGGGCTCCCACAGATACGCAGTATTTT. This codes for CASSPLAGAPTDTQYF.

The V gene is TRBV27, the J gene TRBJ1-6; 8 bases align to TRBD1. The junction had 9 bases not matched to a gene; V was cut back by 6 bases and J by 8 bases. Per germline, CDR1 MNHEY and CDR2 SMNVEV (reference sequence). CDR3 length: 15 amino acids. The CDR3 protein is CASSSGGISYSPLHF. The DNA of the CDR3 is TGTGCCAGCAGCTCAGGGGGCATAAGTTATTCACCCCTCCACTTT.

The genes are TRBV10-3 and TRBJ1-2; TRBD1 might be the D (5 bases). Trimming left V 4 bases short and J 0 bases short, with 9 bases between. CDR1 ENHRY and CDR2 SYGVKD come from the germline V gene. This CDR3 comprises 14 residues. In DNA form, the CDR3 reads TGTGCCATCAGTGGGGTCAGGGCTAACTATGGCTACACCTTC. Amino acid sequence: CAISGVRANYGYTF.

The rearrangement uses TRBV5-5 and TRBJ1-6; D remains unclear. Germline CDR1 SGHKS, CDR2 YYEKEE (reference sequence). The CDR3 is 17 residues long. V shed 4 bases and J shed 10 bases, with 24 bases lying between them. The CDR3 DNA follows: TGTGCCAGCAGCCCCGGTTATAGCAGTCGGGTGCGATCACCCCTCCACTTT. It specifies CASSPGYSSRVRSPLHF.

V gene TRBV21-1 combines with J gene TRBJ1-4; the DNA was not compared with TRBD1, the D call given in the table. TRBV21-1 is a recognized pseudogene. This CDR3 contains 15 residues. The CDR3 nucleotides are TGTGCCAGCAGCAAAGAAGGGACAGGGGTCCAAGAAAAATTTTTT. This codes for CASSKEGTGVQEKFF.

This chain uses TRBV3-1 (or the pseudogene TRBV3-2) with TRBJ1-6; D remains ambiguous. Trimming removed 0 bases at V and 10 bases at J, with 4 bases between. The CDR3 contains 12 residues. Germline CDR1 is LGHDT and CDR2 is YNNKEL (reference sequence). CDR3 coding DNA: TGTGCCAGCAGCCAAGAGGCATCACCCCTCCACTTT. Translated, it gives CASSQEASPLHF.

This clone was seen a few times. Distinct nucleotide sequences in the sample also encode this CDR3. V usage is TRBV3-1 (or the pseudogene TRBV3-2) and J usage is TRBJ1-1; TRBD1 aligns across 7 bases. CDR1 is LGHDT and CDR2 is YNNKEL in the germline V gene (reference sequence). The CDR3 is 14 amino acids. Trimming took 3 bases from V and 0 from J; bases not matched to a gene: 1. The CDR3 region has the DNA TGTGCCAGCAGCCAGGGACAGATGAACACTGAAGCTTTCTTT. Protein sequence: CASSQGQMNTEAFF.